These T cell receptor beta chains were read from a single sample in a study of blood T cell repertoires in COVID-19. Sequencing used immunoSEQ multiplex PCR; TCRdb keeps in-frame clones, though not all of them. This sample has about 99,000 clones; 86% occur once, and the top ten carry approximately 13%. The sequenced sample was peripheral blood. The receptors derive from a woman between 55 and 75 years old in a cohort sampled during active or convalescent COVID-19. The CDR3 runs from the conserved cysteine through the conserved F or W. Not all rows give a size; the values are once, few, many and, for expanded clones, a class.

v_gene	abundance	j_gene	CDR3aa
TRBV4-1	-	TRBJ2-3	CASSHGLATDTQYF
TRBV6-5	-	TRBJ2-2	CASRGASGNTGELFF
TRBV6-5	-	TRBJ2-1	CASARTGGAGNEQFF
TRBV6-1	-	TRBJ2-1	CASSVIGDRGGSYNEQFF
TRBV18	once	TRBJ2-2	CASSPDLGRNTGELFF
TRBV10-2	-	TRBJ1-3	CASSEFYVPQDSGNTIYF
TRBV19	-	TRBJ2-3	CASSIPTGTGLAGVTDTQYF
TRBV9	-	TRBJ1-2	CASSVAGGQGIYGYTF
TRBV7-8	-	TRBJ2-7	CASSLPVVAGGDEQYF
TRBV3-1/TRBV3-2	-	TRBJ2-5	CASSQDGETQYF
TRBV27	-	TRBJ1-1	CASSPSGANTEAFF
TRBV2	-	TRBJ2-1	CASISFREQFF
TRBV30	-	TRBJ2-3	CACSRDTTNTDTQYF
TRBV19	-	TRBJ2-1	CARLAGGRFNEQFF
TRBV28	once	TRBJ1-5	CASIYSRGQPQHF
TRBV7-2	-	TRBJ2-7	CASSLNGWAGDYEQYF
TRBV5-6	once	TRBJ2-7	CASSPTGTNVGEYF
TRBV27	-	TRBJ1-1	CASSLGALKGIEAFF
TRBV2	-	TRBJ2-2	CASSDGTGPGELFF
TRBV19	-	TRBJ2-2	CASSMKLAGNTGELFF
TRBV5-1	-	TRBJ2-3	CASRILAGGDTDTQYF
TRBV30	-	TRBJ1-1	CAWSRGGLAEAFF
TRBV12-3/TRBV12-4	-	TRBJ1-2	CASRSGGAGGYTF
TRBV7-9	-	TRBJ1-2	CASSLALIDGYTF
TRBV4-1	-	TRBJ1-5	CASSQVEGQPQHF
TRBV6-4	-	TRBJ2-2	CASSDGTSGTGELFF
TRBV20-1	once	TRBJ2-5	CSASPAGGRETQYF
TRBV7-9	-	TRBJ1-3	CASRQGGNTIYF
TRBV7-2	-	TRBJ2-1	CASSPERRREQFF
TRBV3-1/TRBV3-2	-	TRBJ2-5	CASSQDPRGRGETQYF
TRBV6-5	once	TRBJ2-7	CASSLGSYEQYF
TRBV11-2	-	TRBJ1-6	CASSLPVYLGGNSPLHF
TRBV6-5	-	TRBJ2-4	CASRRTALAKNIQYF
TRBV30	-	TRBJ1-1	CAWSAQTVMNTEAFF
TRBV10-2	-	TRBJ1-1	CASSEVTEAFF
TRBV9	once	TRBJ2-5	CASSVTQGAETQYF
TRBV7-2	few	TRBJ1-1	CASSGLWGNSNTEAFF
TRBV4-1	once	TRBJ2-7	CASSQTDVTSGRAASNEQYF
TRBV2	once	TRBJ1-5	CASSVRGNGNQPQHF
TRBV5-8	-	TRBJ1-2	CASSDRGGSHYGYTF
TRBV12-5	-	TRBJ1-6	CASGLWNRGYNSPLHF
TRBV9	-	TRBJ1-2	CASSGIPVAFRYTF
TRBV19	-	TRBJ2-6	CASSETGKGANVLTF
TRBV27	-	TRBJ1-6	CASSLSGNLNSPLHF
TRBV5-1	-	TRBJ2-2	CASSRRTSGSPPGELFF
TRBV7-7	-	TRBJ2-1	CASSLGTGWNNEQFF
TRBV5-3	-	TRBJ2-7	CARSLAGRPFPYEQYF
TRBV18	-	TRBJ1-5	CASSPGSRTGGQPQHF
TRBV27	-	TRBJ2-3	CASSPQGGSGIHTDTQYF
TRBV5-1	-	TRBJ2-2	CASSLVLADTGELFF
TRBV9	once	TRBJ2-3	CASSVGGGSTDTQYF
TRBV12-5	once	TRBJ1-6	CASSPGQGNSPLHF
TRBV7-9	-	TRBJ1-5	CASSRRDTNQPQHF
TRBV18	-	TRBJ2-1	CASSPPGTRTNEQFF
TRBV6-5	-	TRBJ1-2	CASSYSPTGTGYTF
TRBV3-1/TRBV3-2	few	TRBJ2-1	CASSPYRAGASYNEQFF
TRBV5-6	many	TRBJ1-1	CASSWGPGGTEAFF
TRBV7-9	-	TRBJ1-1	CASSLYLNTEAFF